Presented here are 16 T cell receptor beta chains from one specimen sequenced in a study of T-cell memory formation after mild COVID-19. TCRdb re-analysed the 5' RACE reads in MiXCR, keeping a single row per CDR3 protein. This sample yields about 390,000 distinct CDR3 sequences, of which 20% to 25% are seen a single time; approximately 12% belongs to the top ten. Material: PBMCs or a T cell subset sorted from them (not recorded which). The receptors were sampled from an adult woman who had mild COVID-19 (a few samples of this study predate the infection). Cell type and time point are not known.

This clonotype was counted many times. V is TRBV6-1 and J is TRBJ2-7; D unclear. In germline, CDR1 is MNHNS, CDR2 SASEGT. The CDR3 contains 14 residues. The V end was cut by 1 base, the J end by 3 bases, with 10 bases between. CDR3 nucleotides: TGTGCCAGCAGTGAAGGGGTGGGTATCTACGAGCAGTACTTC. As protein: CASSEGVGIYEQYF.

This clonotype showed up many times. V gene TRBV6-5 combines with J gene TRBJ2-1; D tentatively reads TRBD1 or TRBD2 (6 bases each). Looked up from germline, CDR1 is MNHEY and CDR2 is SVGAGI. The ends were cut back, 2 bases at V and 6 bases at J, with 14 bases in the middle. The length of the CDR3 is 15 residues. CDR3 amino acids: CASSYNDGGGNEQFF. CDR3 DNA sequence: TGTGCCAGCAGTTACAACGACGGAGGGGGCAATGAGCAGTTCTTC.

This chain connects TRBV11-2 to TRBJ1-2; 8 nucleotides align to TRBD1. J lost 6 bases, V lost 5 bases, and 5 bases had no gene match. Germline CDR1 is SGHAT and CDR2 is FQNNGV. There are 13 residues in the CDR3. CDR3 sequence: CASSRTGFDGYTF. CDR3 DNA: TGTGCCAGCAGCCGGACAGGGTTTGATGGCTACACCTTC.

This clonotype was seen more than once but under ten times. The chain couples TRBV6-4 to TRBJ1-6; D gene ambiguous. Germline CDR1 and CDR2: MRHNA and SNTAGT. Trimming pared 0 bases from V and 5 bases from J, leaving 11 bases between. The CDR3 extends over 16 amino acids. The CDR3 coding sequence is TGTGCCAGCAGTGACTCTTCGAGAGGAGATAATTCACCCCTCCACTTT. It translates to CASSDSSRGDNSPLHF.

This clonotype occurred a few times. The chain links TRBV7-6 to TRBJ2-3, with D maybe TRBD1 (5 bases). Germline V gives CDR1 SGHVS, CDR2 FNYEAQ. The CDR3 loop spans 15 amino acids. Trimming pared 3 bases from V and 1 base from J, leaving 11 bases between. The CDR3 loop is CASSFSSRGTDTQYF. CDR3 in DNA: TGTGCCAGCAGCTTTAGCAGCAGGGGCACAGATACGCAGTATTTT.

The chain uses TRBV6-5 and TRBJ1-5; TRBD1 matches at 10 bases. After removal of 6 bases from V and 1 base from J, the junction contained 21 bases not matched to a gene. Germline V gene sequence: CDR1 MNHEY, CDR2 SVGAGI. This CDR3 contains 21 residues. CDR3 residues: CASSPIHPGQGTVRSNQPQHF. As DNA, the CDR3 is TGTGCCAGCAGCCCAATTCACCCGGGACAGGGGACAGTTCGGAGCAATCAGCCCCAGCATTTT.

This clonotype was found many times. J is TRBJ2-3 and V is TRBV29-1; tentatively, D is TRBD1 (6 bases). Trimming cost V 3 bases and J 5 bases, with 12 bases left between them. The germline V gene has CDR1 SQVTM and CDR2 ANQGSEA. The CDR3 runs to 13 residues. This CDR3 reads CSVDPGQGDTQYF. In nucleotides, the CDR3 is TGCAGCGTTGACCCGGGACAAGGAGATACGCAGTATTTT.

This clonotype was counted between two and nine times. The chain joins TRBV14 to TRBJ2-7; D possibly uses TRBD1 or TRBD2 (5 bases each). V was shortened by 3 bases and J by 3 bases, with 15 bases between the two germline ends. CDR3 size: 15 residues. Germline CDR1 SGHDN, CDR2 FVKESK. The CDR3 protein is CASSHPTHGGYEQYF. DNA of the CDR3: TGTGCCAGCAGCCATCCCACACATGGGGGCTACGAGCAGTACTTC.

This clonotype occurred a few times. The chain has TRBV4-2 and TRBJ2-3; TRBD1 is a possible D gene (6 bases). CDR3 length equals 14 residues. Germline V gene sequence: CDR1 LGHNA, CDR2 YNFKEQ. Deletions cut 4 bases from V and 2 bases from J, with 10 bases between. CDR3 DNA sequence: TGTGCCAGCAGCCTACGGGACACCACAGATACGCAGTATTTT. It specifies CASSLRDTTDTQYF.

This clonotype has ten or more counts. The rearrangement links TRBV5-1 to TRBJ2-3; 9 bases are shared with TRBD1. Germline V gives CDR1 SGHRS, CDR2 YFSETQ. J lost 5 bases, V lost 4 bases, and 8 bases had no gene match. CDR3 length: 15 amino acids. CDR3 region: CASSDGTGQGDTQYF. CDR3 DNA sequence: TGCGCCAGCAGCGACGGGACAGGGCAGGGAGATACGCAGTATTTT.

This clonotype was seen a few times. The chain carries TRBV19 and TRBJ2-7, with 9 bases fitting TRBD2. CDR3 length: 14 residues. Germline V lookup: CDR1 LNHDA, CDR2 SQIVND (reference sequence). With 5 bases clipped from V and 4 bases from J, the junction kept 6 bases outside the gene matches. CDR3 nucleotide sequence: TGTGCCAGTAGTGGGGGACTAGCAGGGTACGAGCAGTACTTC. Translated, it gives CASSGGLAGYEQYF.

The chain links TRBV5-5 to TRBJ1-3, with 8 nucleotides matching TRBD1. This CDR3 comprises 14 residues. After removal of 4 bases from V and 10 bases from J, the junction contained 10 bases not matched to a gene. Germline V gene sequence: CDR1 SGHKS, CDR2 YYEKEE (reference sequence). CDR3 in amino acids: CASSQGQGPMTIYF. The CDR3 bases are TGTGCCAGCAGCCAAGGACAGGGACCTATGACCATATATTTT.

The J gene is TRBJ2-2, the V gene TRBV7-2; D is perhaps TRBD1 (5 bases). The germline gives CDR1 SGHTA, CDR2 FQGNSA. V lost 5 bases to trimming and J lost 6 bases, with 16 bases between them. This CDR3 region has 15 residues. In DNA, the CDR3 is TGTGCCAGCAGCCTGGGGTTGGGGCCAGCCGGGGAGCTGTTTTTT. Amino acids: CASSLGLGPAGELFF. The full variable domain, completed using reference TRBV7-2 and TRBJ2-2, is GAGVSQSPSNKVTEKGKDVELRCDPISGHTALYWYRQSLGQGLEFLIYFQGNSAPDKSGLPSDRFSAERTGGSVSTLTIQRTQQEDSAVYLCASSLGLGPAGELFFGEGSRLTVL.

This clonotype was found a few times. In nucleotides, the CDR3 is TGTGCTAGTGGTTCGCGGGACAGGGGATTTGGTGAGCAGTTCTTC. This codes for CASGSRDRGFGEQFF. The chain uses TRBV12-5 and TRBJ2-1; 10 nucleotides agree with TRBD1. With 4 bases clipped from V and 9 bases from J, the junction kept 9 bases outside the gene matches. Germline V CDR1 and CDR2: LGHNT, FRNRAP. This CDR3 comprises 15 residues.

This clonotype was seen ten or more times. CDR3 sequence reads: CASRQMNTEAFF. The CDR3 DNA follows: TGTGCCAGCCGCCAGATGAACACTGAAGCTTTCTTT. The V gene is TRBV2, the J gene TRBJ1-1; D gene ambiguous. The ends were cut back, 8 bases at V and 0 bases at J, with 7 bases in the middle. Germline lookup yields CDR1 SNHLY and CDR2 FYNNEI. CDR3 length equals 12 residues.

V is TRBV6-2 or TRBV6-3 and J is TRBJ2-7; TRBD2 is a possible D gene (6 bases). CDR3 size: 15 residues. Germline V gene data show CDR1 as MNHEY and CDR2 as SVGEGT. The V end lost 11 bases, the J end lost 0 bases, and 20 bases lay between the germline ends. CDR3 in amino acids: CAAAAGRLSSYEQYF. DNA for the CDR3: TGTGCCGCCGCAGCAGGGAGGCTCTCCTCCTACGAGCAGTACTTC.